The 28 T cell receptor beta chains below were found in one sample sequenced in a study of response to subunit inactivated influenza vaccine. One entry per CDR3 protein results from TCRdb running MiXCR on the RT-PCR reads. The repertoire holds 150,000 to 200,000 distinct CDR3 sequences, more than 10% seen once, with over 25% in the top ten. The same specimen was also included in a second study, on T cells expressing NK-cell markers. That paper notes: In generating TCR beta cDNA, 5'RACE template switching with UMIs was used.

Sequencing used CD8+ T cells sorted from PBMCs, obtained approximately 13 days after vaccination. The receptors here all came from a man over 45 who received an inactivated influenza vaccine.

This clonotype showed up many times. The CDR3 bases are TGCGCCAGCAGCCAAGATATGGGGGGGAGTGATAGCACAGATACGCAGTATTTT. Translated: CASSQDMGGSDSTDTQYF. The J gene is TRBJ2-3, the V gene TRBV4-3; 7 bases are shared with TRBD2. V lost 0 bases and J lost 0; bases outside the gene matches: 9. The CDR3 covers 18 residues. Germline V gene lookup returns CDR1 LGHNA and CDR2 YSLEER.

This chain joins TRBV27 and TRBJ2-1, with TRBD1 matching over 8 bases. V was pared by 7 bases and J by 6 bases, with 5 bases of the junction left unmatched. The CDR3 contains 13 residues. Germline loops: CDR1 MNHEY, CDR2 SMNVEV (reference sequence). The CDR3, as DNA: TGTGCCAGCACCCCCAGGGGGCTCAATGAGCAGTTCTTC. It codes for CASTPRGLNEQFF.

The gene calls are TRBV14 and TRBJ1-1; unclear D gene. The CDR3 runs 13 residues. From germline, CDR1 is SGHDN and CDR2 FVKESK. V was shortened by 3 bases and J by 7 bases, with 12 bases between the two germline ends. The CDR3 DNA follows: TGTGCCAGCAGCCACCTTTCGGGAAGTGAAGCTTTCTTT. This encodes CASSHLSGSEAFF.

This clonotype appeared a few times. This rearrangement joins TRBV27 to TRBJ2-1; 15 bases fit TRBD2. CDR3 length: 16 residues. J was trimmed by 9 bases and V by 5 bases; bases with no gene match: 8. CDR1 is MNHEY, CDR2 SMNVEV, per germline (reference sequence). This CDR3 reads CASSPGTSGRLVEQFF. The CDR3 DNA is TGTGCCAGCAGTCCTGGGACTAGCGGGAGGTTGGTTGAGCAGTTCTTC.

V and J are TRBV4-3 and TRBJ2-7; tentative D call: TRBD2 (6 bases). V was shortened by 1 base and J by 4 bases, with 11 bases between the two germline ends. CDR1 is LGHNA and CDR2 is YSLEER in the germline V gene. The CDR3 is 14 amino acids. CDR3 residues: CASSQGDSTYEQYF. DNA for the CDR3: TGCGCCAGCAGCCAAGGGGACTCCACTTACGAGCAGTACTTC.

The V gene is TRBV6-2 or TRBV6-3, the J gene TRBJ2-3; 7 nucleotides align to TRBD2. CDR1 is MNHEY, CDR2 SVGEGT, per germline. The ends lost 7 bases at V and 3 bases at J; junction bases unmatched: 7. The CDR3 is made up of 14 amino acids. Here the CDR3 DNA reads TGTGCCAGCACCCATATAGCGGGTACAGATACGCAGTATTTT. It yields the protein CASTHIAGTDTQYF.

This clonotype was counted only a few times. The J gene is TRBJ2-7, the V gene TRBV4-1, with D possibly being TRBD2 (7 bases). Trimming stripped 1 base from V and 2 bases from J, with 15 bases between. CDR3 size: 16 residues. Germline V gene data show CDR1 as MGHRA and CDR2 as YSYEKL. The CDR3 loop reads CASSQVRGGGPYEQYF. The CDR3 DNA follows: TGCGCCAGCAGCCAAGTCCGGGGAGGGGGGCCCTACGAGCAGTACTTC.

V gene TRBV28 combines with J gene TRBJ1-5; TRBD1 aligns across 9 bases. Germline V gene lookup returns CDR1 MDHEN and CDR2 SYDVKM. This CDR3 spans 15 amino acids. Trimming took 3 bases from V and 2 from J; bases not matched to a gene: 2. The CDR3 is CASSLRTGGNQPQHF. CDR3 nucleotides: TGTGCCAGCAGTTTGAGGACAGGGGGCAATCAGCCCCAGCATTTT.

In regard to this clonotype: Relative to the germline gene, one junction end is altered; a read error may explain this. This rearrangement joins TRBV6-1 to TRBJ2-1, with D possibly being TRBD2 (6 bases). Germline V gives CDR1 MNHNS, CDR2 SASEGT. The CDR3 totals 15 residues. CDR3 nucleotides: TGTCCCAGCAGTGAGCTCGGCGGGGTTAACAATGAGCAGTTCTTC. Translation gives CPSSELGGVNNEQFF.

This clonotype was observed at least ten times. The V gene is TRBV6-5, the J gene TRBJ2-1, with D possibly being TRBD1 (7 bases). The germline gives CDR1 MNHEY, CDR2 SVGAGI. The V end lost 2 bases, the J end lost 2 bases, and 10 bases lay between the germline ends. This CDR3 is built from 15 residues. This CDR3 is CASSYAGGPYNEQFF. In nucleotides, the CDR3 is TGTGCCAGCAGTTACGCAGGGGGGCCCTACAATGAGCAGTTCTTC.

The genes are TRBV30 and TRBJ2-3; D gene uncertain. Germline values: CDR1 GTSNPN, CDR2 SVGIG (reference sequence). V lost 3 bases, J lost 5 bases, and 12 bases lay in between. This CDR3 region has 13 residues. CDR3 DNA: TGTGCCTGGAGCGTCGTACCCGGAGATACGCAGTATTTT. It encodes CAWSVVPGDTQYF.

The V call is TRBV4-1, the J call TRBJ2-2, with unresolved D. CDR1 and CDR2 (germline): MGHRA, YSYEKL. Trimming shortened V by 0 bases and J by 2 bases, and 4 bases separated the two germline ends. This CDR3 contains 14 residues. CDR3 sequence reads: CASSQDENTGELFF. The CDR3 DNA is TGCGCCAGCAGCCAAGATGAAAACACCGGGGAGCTGTTTTTT.

The chain has TRBV20-1 and TRBJ2-1; 12 bases align to TRBD2. The V segment lost 2 bases and the J segment 7 bases; nucleotides outside the gene matches: 12. In germline, CDR1 is DFQATT, CDR2 SNEGSKA (reference sequence). This CDR3 contains 17 residues. This CDR3 is CSARPTELAGGVNEQFF. The CDR3 nucleotides are TGCAGTGCTAGACCAACGGAACTAGCGGGAGGTGTTAATGAGCAGTTCTTC.

The chain recombines TRBV4-3 with TRBJ1-6, with D perhaps matching TRBD1 (6 bases). Germline loops: CDR1 LGHNA, CDR2 YSLEER. The CDR3 is 15 amino acids. Trimming cost V 1 base and J 7 bases, with 11 bases left between them. CDR3 region: CASSQVRTVNSPLHF. DNA for the CDR3: TGCGCCAGCAGCCAAGTAAGGACAGTGAATTCACCCCTCCACTTT.

The chain couples TRBV5-1 to TRBJ2-2; D is ambiguous. The CDR3 has 12 residues. Trimming shortened V by 4 bases and J by 7 bases, and 8 bases separated the two germline ends. Germline V CDR1 and CDR2: SGHRS, YFSETQ. The CDR3 loop reads CASSESFGELFF. CDR3 bases: TGCGCCAGCAGCGAATCTTTCGGGGAGCTGTTTTTT.

This sequence joins TRBV12-3 or TRBV12-4 and TRBJ2-5, with a tentative D call TRBD1 (5 bases). Between the trimmed V and J ends, which lost 5 bases and 5 bases, there was a span of 15 bases. The CDR3 runs to 14 residues. CDR3 DNA sequence: TGTGCCAGCAGTAGGCAGGGATCGTGGGAGACCCAGTACTTC. It codes for CASSRQGSWETQYF.

At least ten counts were recorded for this clonotype. The V gene is TRBV29-1, the J gene TRBJ2-1; 11 nucleotides agree with TRBD2. Germline V gene sequence: CDR1 SQVTM, CDR2 ANQGSEA. This CDR3 contains 17 residues. With V trimmed by 3 bases and J by 1 base, 8 bases remained unmatched. CDR3 nucleotides: TGCAGCGTTGAGGGTCTATTAGCGGGAGGGTCCTACAATGAGCAGTTCTTC. As protein: CSVEGLLAGGSYNEQFF.

This clonotype occurred a few times. The chain uses TRBV6-2 or TRBV6-3 and TRBJ2-1; 8 bases fit TRBD2. The CDR3 is 18 residues long. CDR1 and CDR2 (germline): MNHEY, SVGEGT. V lost 5 bases, J lost 4 bases, and 16 bases stayed unmatched. For the CDR3, the DNA is TGTGCCAGCAGTCCAATTTCCGGACTAGCCCCTAATTACAATGAGCAGTTCTTC. It yields the protein CASSPISGLAPNYNEQFF.

This clonotype appeared a few times. The J gene is TRBJ1-5, the V gene TRBV21-1; the table's D call, TRBD1, was not checked against the DNA. TRBV21-1 is an annotated pseudogene. CDR3 length: 13 amino acids. The CDR3 nucleotides read TGTGCCAGTCCGACAGGGGAAGGGCAGCCCCAGCATTTT. This codes for CASPTGEGQPQHF.

This sequence joins TRBV13 and TRBJ2-5; a possible D gene is TRBD2 (5 bases). This CDR3 spans 14 amino acids. V was trimmed by 5 bases and J by 5 bases, leaving 15 bases between them. Germline V gene sequence: CDR1 PRHDT, CDR2 FYEKMQ (reference sequence). The CDR3: CASSGFLARETQYF. The CDR3 DNA is TGTGCCAGCAGCGGATTTCTAGCACGGGAGACCCAGTACTTC.

In its sample, this clonotype was seen a few times. V gene TRBV28 combines with J gene TRBJ1-1, with D hard to call. Germline CDR1 and CDR2: MDHEN and SYDVKM. The CDR3 runs 15 residues. Deletions cut 6 bases from V and 0 bases from J, with 14 bases between. As DNA, the CDR3 is TGTGCCAGCAGAGCCCTTTCACACCTGAACACTGAAGCTTTCTTT. This translates into CASRALSHLNTEAFF.

The V and J genes are TRBV28 and TRBJ2-5; 11 bases are a match to TRBD2. The V segment lost 7 bases and the J segment 1 base; nucleotides outside the gene matches: 5. The CDR3 is 15 residues long. Germline CDR1 reads MDHEN; CDR2 reads SYDVKM. The CDR3 nucleotides are TGTGCCAGCAAAATAGCGGGGGGGCTCCAAGAGACCCAGTACTTC. This gives the protein CASKIAGGLQETQYF.

The chain combines TRBV13 with TRBJ2-7; 10 nucleotides align to TRBD1. The CDR3 extends over 14 amino acids. With 5 bases clipped from V and 7 bases from J, the junction kept 8 bases outside the gene matches. CDR1 is PRHDT, CDR2 FYEKMQ, per germline (reference sequence). CDR3 region: CASSQGQGVLEQYF. The DNA of the CDR3 is TGTGCCAGCAGCCAAGGACAGGGGGTCTTGGAGCAGTACTTC.

This clonotype was detected ten times or more. The chain combines TRBV4-3 with TRBJ1-1; D gene unclear. Trimming removed 0 bases from V and 4 bases from J, with 9 bases in between. The CDR3 sequence is 14 residues long. Germline V gene data show CDR1 as LGHNA and CDR2 as YSLEER. The CDR3 DNA sequence: TGCGCCAGCAGCCAAGACAGTTCACCCACTGAAGCTTTCTTT. This translates into CASSQDSSPTEAFF.

This CDR3 reads CASTYGGFNEQFF. The CDR3, as DNA: TGTGCCAGCACCTACGGCGGTTTCAATGAGCAGTTCTTC. The V and J genes are TRBV12-3 or TRBV12-4 and TRBJ2-1; D not certain. The CDR3 is 13 amino acids. Trimming left V 7 bases short and J 6 bases short, with 13 bases between.

The rearrangement links TRBV20-1 to TRBJ2-5; tentatively, D is TRBD1 (6 bases). This CDR3 comprises 14 residues. Germline CDR1 DFQATT, CDR2 SNEGSKA (reference sequence). V gave up 3 bases and J gave up 7 bases, with 18 bases separating them. The CDR3 here is CSARSDSYYVTQYF. Written as DNA, the CDR3 is TGCAGTGCTAGGTCGGACAGTTATTATGTGACCCAGTACTTC.

This clonotype was counted only a few times. This chain uses TRBV3-1 with TRBJ2-7; maybe TRBD1 (6 bases). V lost 4 bases to trimming and J lost 3 bases, with 13 bases between them. The CDR3 covers 14 residues. In germline, CDR1 is LGHDT, CDR2 YNNKEL (reference sequence). CDR3 region: CASSLSTGNYEQYF. CDR3 nucleotide sequence: TGTGCCAGCAGCCTATCAACAGGGAACTACGAGCAGTACTTC.

A few counts support this clonotype. This chain joins TRBV7-9 and TRBJ2-3; TRBD2 matches at 9 bases. Trimming at V came to 4 bases and at J to 2 bases, leaving 7 bases not matched to a gene. Germline assignment: CDR1 SEHNR and CDR2 FQNEAQ (reference sequence). The CDR3 totals 16 residues. The CDR3 here is CASSWKTSGHTDTQYF. CDR3 in DNA: TGTGCCAGCAGCTGGAAGACTAGCGGACACACAGATACGCAGTATTTT.